The sequence of this T cell receptor beta chain was determined in a study of blood T cells in healthy people across ages. Background on the study: Every two T cells gave about one barcoded beta molecule via template switching.

Combining a sample-barcoded 5' primer with a J-beta primer mix, a second PCR ran for about 7 to 11 cycles. MiXCR, run by TCRdb on the 5' RACE reads, gives a single entry per CDR3 protein. The sample yields fewer than 800,000 distinct CDR3 sequences, under 25% seen once. The germline V gene encodes CDR1 SQVTM and CDR2 ANQGSEA. This CDR3 spans 11 amino acids. V shed 6 bases and J 5 bases; nucleotides not matched to a gene: 4. This clonotype showed up just a few times. The antigen remains undetermined. Study-level results: Per million T cells, TCR beta diversity dropped about linearly as age rose. Diversity figures based on one million T cells were deemed too low. TCR beta diversity tracked closely with naive T cell percentage.

The rearrangement links TRBV29-1 to TRBJ2-7, with TRBD1 matching over 7 bases. This sequence originates from a man aged 70-80 years in good health. The sample was blood. The CDR3 bases are TGCAGCGTGAGGACAGGCCACGAGCAGTACTTC. The encoded protein is CSVRTGHEQYF.